This T cell receptor (beta chain) was profiled in a study of T-cell reconstitution after alpha-beta-depleted transplantation in children. The study's findings and limits: It was surviving recipient T cells and thymic progenitors that gave some patients high TCRbeta diversity at day 60. The origin of alpha-beta T cells about two months after transplant was reportedly several hundred expanded graft clones. T-cell counts and diversity at one year following transplant were attributed mainly to newly produced T cells.

CDR3 length: 13 residues. Germline lookup yields CDR1 ENHRY and CDR2 SYGVKD. To note about this clonotype: Its antigen is still unknown. This sequence may be a read error, since a much larger clone differs from it by one base.

Unique molecular identifiers were built into the TCRbeta library. Via MiXCR, TCRdb re-called the PCR reads, giving one row per CDR3 protein. Among around 440,000 distinct CDR3 sequences listed, over 9.5% were seen once. The TCR was taken from a child aged 2-15 years with inherited bone marrow failure, due to receive a stem cell transplant. V gene TRBV10-3 combines with J gene TRBJ1-3; no firm D call. Source: PBMCs, taken before TCRalphabeta/CD19-depleted stem cell transplant. The CDR3 DNA follows: TGTGCCACCGGACGGATTTCTGGAAACCCCATATATTTT. It codes for CATGRISGNPIYF.